The 23 T cell receptor beta chains below come from one sample, sequenced in a study of blood T cell repertoires in COVID-19. Sequencing used immunoSEQ multiplex PCR; TCRdb keeps in-frame clones, though not all of them. Here the sample spans some 250,000 clones, around 88% being singletons. Source material: PBMCs or T cells enriched from blood (not recorded which). The receptor set was obtained from a middle-aged man who had recovered from COVID-19.

V usage is TRBV5-8 and J usage is TRBJ2-3; D might be TRBD1 (6 bases). The CDR3 spans 16 residues. V was pared by 6 bases and J by 2 bases, with 19 bases between. Germline assignment: CDR1 SGHTS and CDR2 YDEGEE. CDR3 protein: CASTPYLTGDTDTQYF. CDR3 bases: TGTGCCAGCACCCCCTATCTGACAGGTGACACAGATACGCAGTATTTT.

This clone appeared a few times. The rearrangement uses TRBV9 and TRBJ1-5, with D perhaps TRBD1 (5 bases). Trimming removed 0 bases from V and 3 bases from J, with 10 bases in between. This CDR3 is built from 15 residues. CDR1 is SGDLS and CDR2 is YYNGEE in the germline V gene. CDR3 residues: CASSVDQGLNQPQHF. CDR3 DNA: TGTGCCAGCAGCGTAGACCAGGGCCTCAATCAGCCCCAGCATTTT.

The chain joins TRBV30 to TRBJ1-6; the match to TRBD1 covers 9 bases. This CDR3 comprises 13 residues. After removal of 1 base from V and 9 bases from J, the junction contained 1 base not matched to a gene. CDR1 is GTSNPN, CDR2 SVGIG, per germline (reference sequence). The DNA for the CDR3 is TGTGCCTGGAGTGGGACAGGGGTTTCACCCCTCCACTTT. It codes for CAWSGTGVSPLHF.

The V call is TRBV18, the J call TRBJ2-5; 8 bases agree with TRBD1. This CDR3 has 15 residues. V shed 6 bases, J shed 4 bases, and the junction held 10 bases outside the gene matches. The germline gives CDR1 KGHSH, CDR2 LQKENI. Here the CDR3 reads CASSATRTGRETQYF. The CDR3 coding sequence is TGTGCCAGCTCCGCTACTCGGACAGGGCGAGAGACCCAGTACTTC.

The V gene is TRBV9, the J gene TRBJ1-1; D is uncertain. CDR1 is SGDLS, CDR2 YYNGEE, per germline. The CDR3 contains 14 residues. Trimming removed 0 bases from V and 2 bases from J, with 8 bases in between. CDR3 in DNA: TGTGCCAGCAGCGTAGTCACGAGCAACACTGAAGCTTTCTTT. Its translation is CASSVVTSNTEAFF. Together with reference TRBV9 and TRBJ1-1, the CDR3 gives the full variable domain: DSGVTQTPKHLITATGQRVTLRCSPRSGDLSVYWYQQSLDQGLQFLIQYYNGEERAKGNILERFSAQQFPDLHSELNLSSLELGDSALYFCASSVVTSNTEAFFGQGTRLTVV.

The chain carries TRBV6-5 and TRBJ1-1; 8 bases map to TRBD1. Trimming took 5 bases from V and 0 from J; bases not matched to a gene: 5. Germline V lookup: CDR1 MNHEY, CDR2 SVGAGI. The CDR3 spans 15 residues. DNA of the CDR3: TGTGCCAGCAGTCTAAACAGGGGGGTGAACACTGAAGCTTTCTTT. It yields the protein CASSLNRGVNTEAFF.

This chain links TRBV9 with TRBJ2-1; 7 bases are shared with TRBD2. V gave up 3 bases and J gave up 12 bases; unmatched junction bases: 3. The CDR3 runs 11 residues. Germline CDR1 and CDR2: SGDLS and YYNGEE. The CDR3 DNA reads TGTGCCAGCAGCGAGGGGAGGGGGCAGTTCTTC. Amino acid sequence: CASSEGRGQFF.

This sequence joins TRBV28 and TRBJ2-7; D is unresolved. Germline loops: CDR1 MDHEN, CDR2 SYDVKM. Trimming took off 6 bases at V and 3 bases at J, with 3 bases between the two ends. CDR3 length equals 10 residues. The CDR3 nucleotides read TGTGCCAGCAGACACTACGAGCAGTACTTC. This encodes CASRHYEQYF.

CDR3: CASNILGLAEETQYF. CDR3 bases: TGCGCCAGCAACATTTTGGGACTAGCGGAAGAGACCCAGTACTTC. The chain recombines TRBV5-1 with TRBJ2-5; 11 nucleotides line up with TRBD2. The CDR3 runs 15 residues. The J segment lost 3 bases and the V segment lost 6 bases, leaving 7 bases of the junction unmatched. Germline CDR1 SGHRS, CDR2 YFSETQ.

V usage is TRBV5-6 and J usage is TRBJ2-7, with a tentative D call TRBD2 (7 bases). CDR1 and CDR2 (germline): SGHDT, YYEEEE. The CDR3 is 18 residues long. Trimming stripped 4 bases from V and 6 bases from J, with 29 bases between. CDR3 region: CASSNAGHRTSRRSEQYF. The DNA for the CDR3 is TGTGCCAGCAGCAATGCGGGACACCGGACTAGTCGTCGCTCCGAGCAGTACTTC.

J is TRBJ1-3 and V is TRBV18; D may be TRBD1 (6 bases). The V gene's germline CDR1 is KGHSH and CDR2 LQKENI. This CDR3 spans 17 amino acids. Trimming left V 3 bases short and J 0 bases short, with 15 bases between. This CDR3 reads CASSPRTAQSSGNTIYF. The CDR3 DNA reads TGTGCCAGCTCACCCAGGACAGCACAAAGCTCTGGAAACACCATATATTTT.

This clone was counted a few times. The chain couples TRBV11-2 to TRBJ2-3; unclear D gene. Per the germline V gene, CDR1 is SGHAT and CDR2 is FQNNGV. The CDR3 is 13 amino acids. Trimming cost V 8 bases and J 5 bases, with 14 bases left between them. This CDR3 reads CASVVTMGDTQYF. The CDR3 bases are TGTGCCAGCGTTGTGACAATGGGAGATACGCAGTATTTT. The variable domain in full, with the rest retrieved from reference TRBV11-2 and TRBJ2-3, is EAGVAQSPRYKIIEKRQSVAFWCNPISGHATLYWYQQILGQGPKLLIQFQNNGVVDDSQLPKDRFSAERLKGVDSTLKIQPAKLEDSAVYLCASVVTMGDTQYFGPGTRLTVL.

The chain recombines TRBV28 with TRBJ1-4; 7 bases are a match to TRBD1. The germline V gene has CDR1 MDHEN and CDR2 SYDVKM. The ends lost 3 bases at V and 4 bases at J; junction bases unmatched: 5. CDR3 length equals 15 residues. CDR3 DNA sequence: TGTGCCAGCAGTTTGGTTAACAGGGGTAATGAAAAACTGTTTTTT. Protein product: CASSLVNRGNEKLFF.

This sequence joins TRBV5-5 and TRBJ1-3, with D possibly being TRBD1 (6 bases). The CDR3 sequence is 15 residues long. CDR1 is SGHKS and CDR2 is YYEKEE in the germline V gene (reference sequence). V lost 4 bases, J lost 2 bases, and 13 bases lay in between. CDR3: CASSGRTDAGNTIYF. In DNA, the CDR3 is TGTGCCAGCAGCGGAAGGACAGATGCTGGAAACACCATATATTTT.

A word on this clone: The junction differs from germline at one of its ends, possibly a read error. V usage is TRBV7-7 and J usage is TRBJ1-1; 9 nucleotides line up with TRBD1. Germline CDR1 is SSHAT and CDR2 is FNYEAQ (reference sequence). The CDR3 consists of 13 residues. CDR3 residues: CASSLDRGTEAFF. The CDR3 nucleotides are TGTGCTAGCAGCTTGGACAGGGGCACTGAAGCTTTCTTT. Supplemented by reference TRBV7-7 and TRBJ1-1, the full variable domain reads GAGVSQSPRYKVTKRGQDVTLRCDPISSHATLYWYQQALGQGPEFLTYFNYEAQPDKSGLPSDRFSAERPEGSISTLTIQRTEQRDSAMYRCASSLDRGTEAFFGQGTRLTVV.

In its sample, this clone was seen once. V gene TRBV19 combines with J gene TRBJ1-4; D not certain. Germline V gives CDR1 LNHDA, CDR2 SQIVND (reference sequence). V lost 3 bases, J lost 7 bases, and 12 bases lay in between. The CDR3 totals 14 residues. This CDR3 reads CASSMREGGEKLFF. The CDR3 nucleotides read TGTGCCAGTAGTATGAGAGAGGGTGGTGAAAAACTGTTTTTT.

The chain joins TRBV18 to TRBJ2-3; D gene uncertain. V lost 1 base, J lost 0 bases, and 11 bases lay in between. The V gene's germline CDR1 is KGHSH and CDR2 LQKENI. The CDR3 consists of 16 residues. Written as DNA, the CDR3 is TGTGCCAGCTCACCACTCGTTAGCAGTAGCACAGATACGCAGTATTTT. Protein: CASSPLVSSSTDTQYF.

The chain links TRBV4-1 to TRBJ1-2; weak D call: TRBD1 (5 bases). The germline gives CDR1 MGHRA, CDR2 YSYEKL. The CDR3 loop spans 16 amino acids. The ends were cut back, 3 bases at V and 6 bases at J, with 20 bases in the middle. The CDR3 reads CASSQVLFGGSDGYTF. CDR3 DNA sequence: TGCGCCAGCAGCCAGGTCCTGTTCGGGGGATCGGATGGCTACACCTTC.

This chain connects TRBV19 to TRBJ2-1; 9 bases align to TRBD2. This CDR3 comprises 16 residues. V gave up 4 bases and J gave up 6 bases; unmatched junction bases: 10. CDR1 and CDR2 from the germline V gene are LNHDA and SQIVND (reference sequence). The CDR3 loop reads CASSTSGISRSNEQFF. In DNA form, the CDR3 reads TGTGCCAGTAGTACTAGCGGGATCAGCCGGTCCAATGAGCAGTTCTTC.

This clone was counted once. This sequence joins TRBV7-8 and TRBJ1-1; 7 bases fit TRBD1. Germline CDR1 is SGHVS and CDR2 is FQNEAQ. The CDR3 totals 13 residues. V shed 5 bases and J 3 bases; nucleotides not matched to a gene: 3. CDR3 loop: CASSQGGYTEAFF. For the CDR3, the DNA is TGTGCCAGCAGCCAGGGGGGGTACACTGAAGCTTTCTTT.

J is TRBJ1-2 and V is TRBV29-1; 7 bases line up with TRBD1. Germline lookup yields CDR1 SQVTM and CDR2 ANQGSEA. The V and J ends lost 7 bases and 5 bases, in that order; junction bases with no gene match: 13. The CDR3 is 14 amino acids. The CDR3 here is CSATSGTENYGYTF. The CDR3 DNA is TGCAGCGCCACTTCCGGGACAGAGAATTATGGCTACACCTTC. The variable domain in full, with the rest retrieved from reference TRBV29-1 and TRBJ1-2, is SAVISQKPSRDICQRGTSLTIQCQVDSQVTMMFWYRQQPGQSLTLIATANQGSEATYESGFVIDKFPISRPNLTFSTLTVSNMSPEDSSIYLCSATSGTENYGYTFGSGTRLTVV.

The chain links TRBV29-1 to TRBJ1-2, with TRBD1 matching over 9 bases. Germline CDR1 reads SQVTM; CDR2 reads ANQGSEA. The trim removed 6 bases at V and 4 bases at J, leaving 15 bases unmatched. CDR3 length: 16 residues. The CDR3 nucleotides are TGCAGCGTACAAACCAGGGACAGGGAAGAACGCTATGGCTACACCTTC. Amino acids: CSVQTRDREERYGYTF.

This sequence joins TRBV28 and TRBJ1-2; 9 bases line up with TRBD1. This CDR3 contains 15 residues. V gave up 4 bases and J gave up 1 base; unmatched junction bases: 4. Germline CDR1 and CDR2: MDHEN and SYDVKM. The CDR3 region is CASSWTGAVNYGYTF. CDR3 sequence (DNA): TGTGCCAGCAGTTGGACAGGGGCCGTTAACTATGGCTACACCTTC.